This TCR beta chain came from a study of shared clonotypes between healthy human individuals. Here immunoSEQ multiplex PCR was the method, and the copy in TCRdb shows in-frame clones only, minus some. The data show roughly 490,000 clones, around 78% seen once. With 2 bases removed from V and 1 base from J, the gap between germline ends came to 8 bases. CDR3 length equals 13 residues. From germline, CDR1 is GTSNPN and CDR2 SVGIG (reference sequence). In its sample, this clone was seen many times. What it recognizes is unknown. Study outcomes and limitations: Blood was the sole source, and tissue repertoires probably differ.

The chain is built from TRBV30 and TRBJ1-1; D gene ambiguous. The receptor comes from a woman in her forties in good health. Some clones in this sample may be carry-over from other donors' samples. Material: PBMCs. CDR3 protein: CAWSRGPNTEAFF. The CDR3 DNA sequence: TGTGCCTGGAGTAGAGGACCGAACACTGAAGCTTTCTTT.